Each of the 31 T cell receptor beta chains below was sequenced from the same sample in a study of blood T cell repertoires in COVID-19. Generated by immunoSEQ multiplex PCR, the TCRdb table keeps only in-frame clones and is missing some. Of around 230,000 clones listed, more than 65% are singletons. The sample comprised peripheral blood. These receptors originate from a man aged 35 to 55 who had recovered from COVID-19.

The rearrangement joins TRBV7-2 to TRBJ1-2; the match to TRBD1 covers 8 bases. The junction had 13 bases not matched to a gene; V was cut back by 2 bases and J by 5 bases. Per germline, CDR1 SGHTA and CDR2 FQGNSA. The CDR3 totals 17 residues. CDR3 protein: CASSLFRYPGQGYGYTF. Written as DNA, the CDR3 is TGTGCCAGCAGCTTATTTCGTTATCCAGGACAGGGATATGGCTACACCTTC.

The chain links TRBV5-6 to TRBJ2-5; 8 bases are a match to TRBD1. Per germline, CDR1 SGHDT and CDR2 YYEEEE. This CDR3 is 15 amino acids long. J lost 5 bases, V lost 4 bases, and 10 bases had no gene match. The CDR3 DNA reads TGTGCCAGCAGCGGGCGGCAGGGGGCGCGGGAGACCCAGTACTTC. It yields the protein CASSGRQGARETQYF.

This chain joins TRBV11-2 and TRBJ2-1; tentative D call: TRBD2 (6 bases). V was cut by 2 bases and J by 4 bases, with 18 bases left in between. This CDR3 contains 17 residues. Per germline, CDR1 SGHAT and CDR2 FQNNGV. CDR3 in amino acids: CASSLLLASLRYNEQFF. The CDR3 nucleotides read TGTGCCAGCAGCTTACTACTAGCCTCGTTACGATACAATGAGCAGTTCTTC. The full variable domain, with the rest looked up from reference TRBV11-2 and TRBJ2-1, is EAGVAQSPRYKIIEKRQSVAFWCNPISGHATLYWYQQILGQGPKLLIQFQNNGVVDDSQLPKDRFSAERLKGVDSTLKIQPAKLEDSAVYLCASSLLLASLRYNEQFFGPGTRLTVL.

This clone was seen ten or more times. The genes are TRBV5-4 and TRBJ1-4; D is possibly TRBD1 (5 bases). There are 15 residues in the CDR3. The V end lost 4 bases, the J end lost 12 bases, and 22 bases lay between the germline ends. CDR1 is SGHNT, CDR2 YYREEE, per germline (reference sequence). In nucleotides, the CDR3 is TGTGCCAGCAGCACCTCGGACATGAGTGGCGTAGAACTGTTTTTT. Its protein product is CASSTSDMSGVELFF.

The genes are TRBV30 and TRBJ2-1; 12 bases fit TRBD2. CDR1 and CDR2 from the germline V gene are GTSNPN and SVGIG (reference sequence). V was clipped by 0 bases and J by 14 bases; unmatched bases: 11. This CDR3 is built from 15 residues. CDR3 residues: CAWSVGLAGGPQEFF. DNA of the CDR3: TGTGCCTGGAGTGTCGGGCTAGCGGGAGGGCCGCAGGAGTTCTTC.

This rearrangement joins TRBV2 to TRBJ2-7; tentatively, D is TRBD2 (6 bases). The V and J ends lost 6 bases and 4 bases respectively, with 7 bases between them. CDR3 length equals 11 residues. Per the germline V gene, CDR1 is SNHLY and CDR2 is FYNNEI. The CDR3 DNA reads as TGTGCCAGCAGGGCGGGGTACGAGCAGTACTTC. It specifies CASRAGYEQYF.

In its sample, this clone was seen once. The gene calls are TRBV28 and TRBJ1-6; D is possibly TRBD1 (6 bases). CDR1 and CDR2 from the germline V gene are MDHEN and SYDVKM. CDR3 length equals 12 residues. Trimming stripped 6 bases from V and 9 bases from J, with 9 bases between. This CDR3 is CASSWTVSPLHF. Written as DNA, the CDR3 is TGTGCCAGCAGCTGGACAGTTTCACCCCTCCACTTT.

This clone came up many times. Other nucleotide sequences from this sample produce the same CDR3. The chain combines TRBV3-1 (or the pseudogene TRBV3-2) with TRBJ2-1; TRBD2 agrees at 8 bases. The CDR3 has 15 amino acids. Germline assignment: CDR1 LGHDT and CDR2 YNNKEL (reference sequence). V was clipped by 1 base and J by 9 bases; unmatched bases: 8. As DNA, the CDR3 is TGTGCCAGCAGCCAAGCCAGCGGGAGAGGCACTGAGCAGTTCTTC. This encodes CASSQASGRGTEQFF.

The chain joins TRBV6-5 to TRBJ2-3; perhaps TRBD2 as D (5 bases). CDR3 length: 15 residues. Trimming took off 0 bases at V and 5 bases at J, with 12 bases between the two ends. Germline loops: CDR1 MNHEY, CDR2 SVGAGI. This CDR3 is CASSYSLRGGDTQYF. The CDR3 coding sequence is TGTGCCAGCAGTTACTCCCTCCGGGGTGGAGATACGCAGTATTTT.

The chain combines TRBV5-1 with TRBJ2-3; D is possibly TRBD2 (5 bases). Between the trimmed V and J ends, which lost 3 bases and 1 base, there was a span of 12 bases. From germline, CDR1 is SGHRS and CDR2 YFSETQ. This CDR3 contains 15 residues. In DNA, the CDR3 is TGCGCCAGCAGCTCCTACATGAGGGGCACAGATACGCAGTATTTT. Residues: CASSSYMRGTDTQYF.

The V and J genes are TRBV7-2 and TRBJ2-5, with D possibly being TRBD1 (5 bases). Germline V gene data show CDR1 as SGHTA and CDR2 as FQGNSA. The CDR3 has 14 residues. V lost 5 bases and J 0 bases, leaving 10 bases between the germline ends. DNA for the CDR3: TGTGCCAGCAGCGCCGACAGATACCAAGAGACCCAGTACTTC. It is translated as CASSADRYQETQYF.

The J gene is TRBJ1-2, the V gene TRBV6-5, with D uncertain. The CDR3 spans 14 residues. From germline, CDR1 is MNHEY and CDR2 SVGAGI. V was pared by 10 bases and J by 4 bases, with 19 bases between. CDR3 coding DNA: TGTGCCACCAGCATTGGTGGGCAGCCCTATGGCTACACCTTC. It codes for CATSIGGQPYGYTF.

The chain links TRBV6-5 to TRBJ1-2; TRBD1 agrees at 11 bases. V was pared by 2 bases and J by 6 bases, with 5 bases of the junction left unmatched. Germline CDR1 and CDR2: MNHEY and SVGAGI. The CDR3 contains 15 residues. The CDR3 reads CASSYTGQGVDGYTF. CDR3 DNA: TGTGCCAGCAGTTACACGGGACAGGGGGTAGATGGCTACACCTTC.

The chain recombines TRBV14 with TRBJ2-1, with D perhaps TRBD2 (6 bases). Germline V lookup: CDR1 SGHDN, CDR2 FVKESK. Trimming took 4 bases from V and 4 from J, leaving 14 bases between them. The CDR3 consists of 15 residues. CDR3 nucleotide sequence: TGTGCCAGCAGCCTTGGGCCTCTAGCGTACAATGAGCAGTTCTTC. Translated, it gives CASSLGPLAYNEQFF.

The chain uses TRBV11-2 and TRBJ2-3; D unclear. Germline CDR1 SGHAT, CDR2 FQNNGV. This CDR3 has 13 residues. V was clipped by 1 base and J by 4 bases, with 6 bases between them. The CDR3 bases are TGTGCCAGCAGCTTAGCCCGAGCAGATACGCAGTATTTT. It encodes CASSLARADTQYF. Variable domain in full (rest from reference TRBV11-2 and TRBJ2-3): EAGVAQSPRYKIIEKRQSVAFWCNPISGHATLYWYQQILGQGPKLLIQFQNNGVVDDSQLPKDRFSAERLKGVDSTLKIQPAKLEDSAVYLCASSLARADTQYFGPGTRLTVL.

The genes are TRBV14 and TRBJ2-3; the D is unclear. CDR3 length: 12 amino acids. Germline CDR1 SGHDN, CDR2 FVKESK. Deletions cut 6 bases from V and 3 bases from J, with 7 bases between. CDR3 amino acids: CASSLETDTQYF. For the CDR3, the DNA is TGTGCCAGCAGTTTGGAGACAGATACGCAGTATTTT.

The V and J genes are TRBV7-9 and TRBJ1-2; D is possibly TRBD1 (6 bases). This CDR3 comprises 14 residues. Trimming pared 1 base from V and 4 bases from J, leaving 10 bases between. CDR1 and CDR2 from the germline V gene are SEHNR and FQNEAQ (reference sequence). CDR3 region: CASSLGTAFYGYTF. DNA for the CDR3: TGTGCCAGCAGCTTAGGGACAGCTTTCTATGGCTACACCTTC.

The chain carries TRBV6-5 and TRBJ1-1; 8 bases agree with TRBD1. Germline CDR1 is MNHEY and CDR2 is SVGAGI. V lost 7 bases, J lost 3 bases, and 7 bases stayed unmatched. This CDR3 is built from 14 residues. CDR3 protein: CASKRGQDYTEAFF. In nucleotides, the CDR3 is TGTGCCAGCAAAAGGGGACAGGACTACACTGAAGCTTTCTTT.

This chain links TRBV5-4 with TRBJ2-5, with 11 bases aligning to TRBD1. From germline, CDR1 is SGHNT and CDR2 YYREEE (reference sequence). The CDR3 is made up of 15 amino acids. The junction had 5 bases not matched to a gene; V was cut back by 3 bases and J by 4 bases. The CDR3 is CASSSGTGGRETQYF. The CDR3 nucleotides are TGTGCCAGCAGCTCCGGGACAGGGGGTAGAGAGACCCAGTACTTC.

The CDR3 protein is CAWSLGLATNEQFF. CDR3 coding DNA: TGTGCCTGGAGCTTGGGACTAGCAACGAATGAGCAGTTCTTC. V and J are TRBV30 and TRBJ2-1; 9 nucleotides line up with TRBD2. The CDR3 totals 14 residues. V shed 3 bases, J shed 7 bases, and the junction held 7 bases outside the gene matches. The germline gives CDR1 GTSNPN, CDR2 SVGIG (reference sequence).

The chain has TRBV13 and TRBJ2-1; 10 nucleotides match TRBD2. V shed 5 bases, J shed 6 bases, and the junction held 19 bases outside the gene matches. The CDR3 is 19 residues long. Per germline, CDR1 PRHDT and CDR2 FYEKMQ (reference sequence). In nucleotides, the CDR3 is TGTGCCAGCAGCCCATCCTTGGGTAGCGGGAGGATCGGAGGCAATGAGCAGTTCTTC. Its protein is CASSPSLGSGRIGGNEQFF.

V is TRBV29-1 and J is TRBJ2-3, with D perhaps TRBD1 (6 bases). Trimming removed 4 bases from V and 3 bases from J, with 11 bases in between. This CDR3 spans 13 amino acids. CDR1 is SQVTM, CDR2 ANQGSEA, per germline. CDR3 protein: CSVGVRGTDTQYF. For the CDR3, the DNA is TGCAGCGTTGGGGTGAGGGGGACAGATACGCAGTATTTT.

The V call is TRBV11-2, the J call TRBJ2-1; D possibly corresponds to TRBD1 (6 bases). The V end was cut by 5 bases, the J end by 4 bases, with 9 bases between. The V gene's germline CDR1 is SGHAT and CDR2 FQNNGV. The CDR3 sequence is 13 residues long. The DNA for the CDR3 is TGTGCCAGCAGCAGAGACAGGTACAATGAGCAGTTCTTC. This gives the protein CASSRDRYNEQFF.

This clone was observed a few times. The chain joins TRBV11-3 to TRBJ2-7; 12 nucleotides line up with TRBD1. CDR3 length: 16 residues. CDR1 SGHNT and CDR2 YENEEA come from the germline V gene. After removal of 0 bases from V and 4 bases from J, the junction contained 4 bases not matched to a gene. The DNA for the CDR3 is TGTGCCAGCAGCTTAGAGAAGGGACAGGGGGCGTACGAGCAGTACTTC. Protein: CASSLEKGQGAYEQYF.

This clone was observed a single time. The chain couples TRBV5-1 to TRBJ1-1; a weak D match, TRBD1 (6 bases). The germline V and J ends were trimmed by 4 bases and 4 bases, with 17 bases remaining between them. The CDR3 consists of 15 residues. From germline, CDR1 is SGHRS and CDR2 YFSETQ. The CDR3 sequence: CASSLGTGWSTEAFF. The CDR3 bases are TGCGCCAGCAGCCTGGGAACAGGGTGGTCCACTGAAGCTTTCTTT. The full variable domain, its missing parts supplied by reference TRBV5-1 and TRBJ1-1, is KAGVTQTPRYLIKTRGQQVTLSCSPISGHRSVSWYQQTPGQGLQFLFEYFSETQRNKGNFPGRFSGRQFSNSRSEMNVSTLELGDSALYLCASSLGTGWSTEAFFGQGTRLTVV.

This clone was detected only once. V is TRBV5-1 and J is TRBJ1-3; D is undetermined. V dropped 0 bases and J dropped 2 bases, with 12 bases sitting between them. The CDR3 is 16 amino acids. Germline values: CDR1 SGHRS, CDR2 YFSETQ. The CDR3: CASSLAGQRAGNTIYF. In DNA form, the CDR3 reads TGCGCCAGCAGCTTGGCCGGCCAGAGGGCTGGAAACACCATATATTTT.

This chain uses TRBV14 with TRBJ2-5; 7 bases are shared with TRBD1. J was trimmed by 5 bases and V by 3 bases; bases with no gene match: 6. This CDR3 comprises 14 residues. Germline values: CDR1 SGHDN, CDR2 FVKESK. The CDR3, as DNA: TGTGCCAGCAGCCATACAGGGGTTTGGGAGACCCAGTACTTC. Translation: CASSHTGVWETQYF.

The J gene is TRBJ2-2, the V gene TRBV5-1; the match to TRBD2 covers 12 bases. CDR1 is SGHRS, CDR2 YFSETQ, per germline. The CDR3 runs to 16 residues. V lost 2 bases and J lost 3; bases outside the gene matches: 2. CDR3: CASSLGLAGHTGELFF. The CDR3 DNA follows: TGCGCCAGCAGCTTAGGACTAGCGGGACACACCGGGGAGCTGTTTTTT.

This clone appeared once. V usage is TRBV11-2 and J usage is TRBJ1-4; a possible D gene is TRBD1 (5 bases). The CDR3 covers 15 residues. Germline V gene data show CDR1 as SGHAT and CDR2 as FQNNGV. V dropped 5 bases and J dropped 3 bases, with 13 bases sitting between them. The CDR3 DNA sequence: TGTGCCAGCAGCCCCCCGTGGGGGGCTAATGAAAAACTGTTTTTT. Its translation is CASSPPWGANEKLFF. Filled out from reference TRBV11-2 and TRBJ1-4, the complete variable domain reads EAGVAQSPRYKIIEKRQSVAFWCNPISGHATLYWYQQILGQGPKLLIQFQNNGVVDDSQLPKDRFSAERLKGVDSTLKIQPAKLEDSAVYLCASSPPWGANEKLFFGSGTQLSVL.

This chain connects TRBV11-3 to TRBJ2-5; D perhaps matches TRBD1 (5 bases). The CDR3 length is 13 residues. The germline gives CDR1 SGHNT, CDR2 YENEEA. The germline V and J ends were trimmed by 1 base and 5 bases, with 8 bases remaining between them. The CDR3 DNA follows: TGTGCCAGCAGCTTAGGTGGGGCGGAGACCCAGTACTTC. It specifies CASSLGGAETQYF. Full variable domain (remainder filled in from reference TRBV11-3 and TRBJ2-5): EAGVVQSPRYKIIEKKQPVAFWCNPISGHNTLYWYLQNLGQGPELLIRYENEEAVDDSQLPKDRFSAERLKGVDSTLKIQPAELGDSAVYLCASSLGGAETQYFGPGTRLLVL.

The chain couples TRBV3-1 (or the pseudogene TRBV3-2) to TRBJ2-7; 10 bases map to TRBD2. J was trimmed by 2 bases and V by 3 bases; bases with no gene match: 7. This CDR3 spans 16 amino acids. Germline V lookup: CDR1 LGHDT, CDR2 YNNKEL (reference sequence). Here the CDR3 reads CASSHFSGGTAYEQYF. The DNA of the CDR3 is TGTGCCAGCAGCCATTTTAGCGGGGGGACCGCCTACGAGCAGTACTTC.